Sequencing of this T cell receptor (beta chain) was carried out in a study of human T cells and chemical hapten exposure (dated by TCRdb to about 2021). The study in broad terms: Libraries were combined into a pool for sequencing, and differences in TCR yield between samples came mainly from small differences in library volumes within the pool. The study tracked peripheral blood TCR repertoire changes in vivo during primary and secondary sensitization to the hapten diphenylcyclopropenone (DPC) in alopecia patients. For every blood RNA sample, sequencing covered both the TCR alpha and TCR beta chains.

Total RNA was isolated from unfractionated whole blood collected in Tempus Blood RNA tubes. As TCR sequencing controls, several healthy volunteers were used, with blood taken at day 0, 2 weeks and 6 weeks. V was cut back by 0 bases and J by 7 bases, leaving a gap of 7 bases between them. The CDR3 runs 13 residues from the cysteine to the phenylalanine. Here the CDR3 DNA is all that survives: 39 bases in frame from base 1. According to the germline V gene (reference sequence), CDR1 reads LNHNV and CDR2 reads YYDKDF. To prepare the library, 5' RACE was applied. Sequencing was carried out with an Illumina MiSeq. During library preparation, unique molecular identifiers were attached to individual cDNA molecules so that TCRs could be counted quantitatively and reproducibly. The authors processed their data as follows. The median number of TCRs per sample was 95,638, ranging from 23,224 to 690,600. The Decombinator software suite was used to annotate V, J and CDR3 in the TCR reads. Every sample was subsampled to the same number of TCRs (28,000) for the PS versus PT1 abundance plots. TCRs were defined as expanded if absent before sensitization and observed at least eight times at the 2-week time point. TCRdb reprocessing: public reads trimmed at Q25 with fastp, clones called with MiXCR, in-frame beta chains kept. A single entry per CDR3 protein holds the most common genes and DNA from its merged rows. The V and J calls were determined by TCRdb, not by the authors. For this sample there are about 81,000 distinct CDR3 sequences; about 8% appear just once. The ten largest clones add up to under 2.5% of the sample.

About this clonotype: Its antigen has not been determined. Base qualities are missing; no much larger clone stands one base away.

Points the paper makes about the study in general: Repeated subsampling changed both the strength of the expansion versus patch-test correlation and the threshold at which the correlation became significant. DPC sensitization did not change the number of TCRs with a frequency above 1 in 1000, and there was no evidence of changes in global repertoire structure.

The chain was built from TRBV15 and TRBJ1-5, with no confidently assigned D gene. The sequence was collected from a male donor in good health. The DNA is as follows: TGTGCCACCAGCAGAGATAGGGAGCAGCCCCAGCATTTT. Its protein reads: CATSRDREQPQHF.